This TCR beta chain was documented in a study of T cell repertoires in cytomegalovirus infection. The CDR3 runs to 18 residues. The trim removed 6 bases at V and 0 bases at J, leaving 6 bases unmatched. Germline CDR1 SNHLY, CDR2 FYNNEI. TCRdb fed the reads into MiXCR, producing one record per CDR3 protein. The table lists approximately 110,000 distinct CDR3 sequences, 32% of them singletons. On this clonotype itself: Its target is not known.

The genes are TRBV2 and TRBJ2-2; 14 nucleotides agree with TRBD2. The source of this sequence is a human donor in good health (CMV status not recorded). Some clones in this sample may be carry-over from other donors' samples. The sample consisted of CD8+ T cells from cultured PBMCs, taken from culture after CMV antigen stimulation. The CDR3 nucleotides are TGTGCCAGCAGCCGGACTAGCGGGGGGAGCGCGAACACCGGGGAGCTGTTTTTT. Protein sequence: CASSRTSGGSANTGELFF.